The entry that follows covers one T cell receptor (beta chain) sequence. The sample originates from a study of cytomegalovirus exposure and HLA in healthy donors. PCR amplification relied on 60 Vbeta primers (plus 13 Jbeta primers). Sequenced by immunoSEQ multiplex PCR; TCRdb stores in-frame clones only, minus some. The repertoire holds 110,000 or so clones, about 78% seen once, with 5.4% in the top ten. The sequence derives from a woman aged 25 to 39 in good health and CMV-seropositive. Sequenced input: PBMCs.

CDR3 protein: CASSSLGLAGEETQYF. The CDR3 bases are TGTGCCAGCTCATCTTTGGGACTAGCGGGAGAAGAGACCCAGTACTTC. The chain carries TRBV18 and TRBJ2-5, with TRBD2 identical over 14 bases. CDR3 length: 16 residues. The trim removed 5 bases at V and 3 bases at J, leaving 5 bases unmatched. Germline-derived CDR1 and CDR2 are KGHSH and LQKENI. Filled out from reference TRBV18 and TRBJ2-5, the complete variable domain reads NAGVMQNPRHLVRRRGQEARLRCSPMKGHSHVYWYRQLPEEGLKFMVYLQKENIIDESGMPKERFSAEFPKEGPSILRIQQVVRGDSAAYFCASSSLGLAGEETQYFGPGTRLLVL.